Presented here are 29 T cell receptor beta chains from one specimen sequenced in a study of T-cell memory formation after mild COVID-19. TCRdb ran MiXCR on the 5' RACE reads and lists one entry per CDR3 protein. Of around 340,000 distinct CDR3 sequences listed, over 10% are singletons. The source material was PBMCs or a T cell subset sorted from them (not recorded which). The receptors originated from a man between 18 and 29 years old who had mild COVID-19 (a few samples of this study predate the infection). Cell type and time point are not known.

This clonotype was seen many times. The gene calls are TRBV5-6 and TRBJ1-1; no clear D gene. The CDR3 has 17 amino acids. With 2 bases removed from V and 0 bases from J, the gap between germline ends came to 17 bases. Germline CDR1 SGHDT, CDR2 YYEEEE. CDR3 DNA: TGTGCCAGCAGCTTCTCCCATGATGGGCGGGTGAACACTGAAGCTTTCTTT. This translates into CASSFSHDGRVNTEAFF. Filled out from reference TRBV5-6 and TRBJ1-1, the complete variable domain reads DAGVTQSPTHLIKTRGQQVTLRCSPKSGHDTVSWYQQALGQGPQFIFQYYEEEERQRGNFPDRFSGHQFPNYSSELNVNALLLGDSALYLCASSFSHDGRVNTEAFFGQGTRLTVV.

This clonotype was observed a few times. CDR3 sequence (DNA): TGTGCCAGCAGCTTCCGAGGGGGGTACACTGAAGCTTTCTTT. Protein: CASSFRGGYTEAFF. The genes are TRBV7-2 and TRBJ1-1, with D maybe TRBD1 (6 bases). This CDR3 spans 14 amino acids. Per the germline V gene, CDR1 is SGHTA and CDR2 is FQGNSA. V was cut by 3 bases and J by 3 bases, with 11 bases left in between.

This clonotype was observed many times. The rearrangement uses TRBV19 and TRBJ1-1; TRBD1 is a possible D gene (6 bases). Germline V gene data show CDR1 as LNHDA and CDR2 as SQIVND (reference sequence). Between the trimmed V and J ends, which lost 6 bases and 0 bases, there was a span of 11 bases. This CDR3 spans 14 amino acids. The CDR3 coding sequence is TGTGCCAGTAGCCCTACAGGGATGAACACTGAAGCTTTCTTT. As protein: CASSPTGMNTEAFF.

The DNA for the CDR3 is TGTGCCAGCAGCTTAGGGAGAGGGAACAATGAGCAGTTCTTC. Amino acids: CASSLGRGNNEQFF. The V call is TRBV7-9, the J call TRBJ2-1; weak D call: TRBD2 (5 bases). The CDR3 covers 14 residues. Germline lookup yields CDR1 SEHNR and CDR2 FQNEAQ (reference sequence). Trimming pared 1 base from V and 5 bases from J, leaving 9 bases between.

The V call is TRBV7-9, the J call TRBJ2-3; no clear D. The CDR3 loop spans 18 amino acids. The V gene's germline CDR1 is SEHNR and CDR2 FQNEAQ (reference sequence). V gave up 5 bases and J gave up 4 bases, with 25 bases separating them. The CDR3 DNA sequence: TGTGCCAGCAGCCATCGGGTTACACCCTCTGGGGATCCAGATACGCAGTATTTT. It specifies CASSHRVTPSGDPDTQYF.

This clonotype showed up just a few times. The chain links TRBV11-2 to TRBJ2-1; D is ambiguous. V was trimmed by 1 base and J by 8 bases, leaving 12 bases between them. Germline CDR1 SGHAT, CDR2 FQNNGV. The CDR3 loop spans 14 amino acids. This CDR3 reads CASSLGPGRDEQFF. The CDR3 nucleotides are TGTGCCAGCAGCTTAGGCCCCGGAAGGGATGAGCAGTTCTTC.

This clonotype was seen a handful of times. This chain links TRBV4-2 with TRBJ2-2, with 7 bases matching TRBD1. The ends lost 0 bases at V and 0 bases at J; junction bases unmatched: 7. The CDR3 is 18 amino acids. CDR1 is LGHNA, CDR2 YNFKEQ, per germline. The CDR3 sequence is CASSQEAAGGPNTGELFF. The CDR3 nucleotides are TGTGCCAGCAGCCAAGAGGCGGCAGGGGGACCGAACACCGGGGAGCTGTTTTTT.

The CDR3 loop is CASSSDRQGVYTF. The CDR3 nucleotides read TGCGCCAGCAGCTCGGATCGACAGGGCGTCTACACCTTC. The rearrangement links TRBV5-1 to TRBJ1-2; 7 positions match TRBD1. Germline values: CDR1 SGHRS, CDR2 YFSETQ. Unmatched junction bases numbered 9, after V lost 3 bases and J lost 10 bases. The CDR3 loop spans 13 amino acids.

DNA for the CDR3: TGTGCCAGCAGCTTTTCCCTCGGACAGCCCCAGCATTTT. Its protein is CASSFSLGQPQHF. The rearrangement uses TRBV7-2 and TRBJ1-5; no clear D gene. Germline CDR1 and CDR2: SGHTA and FQGNSA. Trimming left V 3 bases short and J 7 bases short, with 10 bases between. The CDR3 is made up of 13 amino acids.

The sample holds one count of this clonotype. The chain links TRBV4-3 to TRBJ2-7; 9 nucleotides line up with TRBD1. The ends lost 4 bases at V and 1 base at J; junction bases unmatched: 8. CDR1 is LGHNA, CDR2 YSLEER, per germline. The CDR3 runs 16 residues. The CDR3 DNA sequence: TGCGCCAGCAGCCCAGGCTCGACAGGGGGGTCCTACGAGCAGTACTTC. Protein product: CASSPGSTGGSYEQYF.

This clonotype was found a few times. The chain links TRBV11-2 to TRBJ2-3, with 9 bases aligning to TRBD2. Unmatched junction bases numbered 19, after V lost 0 bases and J lost 6 bases. Germline V gene data show CDR1 as SGHAT and CDR2 as FQNNGV. The CDR3 has 20 amino acids. The CDR3 region is CASSLDLIAGASRLEDTQYF. For the CDR3, the DNA is TGTGCCAGCAGCTTAGATTTAATAGCGGGGGCCTCGCGCTTGGAGGATACGCAGTATTTT.

This chain links TRBV2 with TRBJ1-1; D gene uncertain. Per the germline V gene, CDR1 is SNHLY and CDR2 is FYNNEI. The CDR3 is 11 amino acids. With 3 bases removed from V and 8 bases from J, the gap between germline ends came to 7 bases. The CDR3 nucleotides are TGTGCCAGCAGTGATACGGGGGAAGCTTTCTTT. This encodes CASSDTGEAFF.

This clonotype was counted ten times or more. The J gene is TRBJ1-5, the V gene TRBV19, with D possibly matching TRBD1 (5 bases). Germline CDR1 is LNHDA and CDR2 is SQIVND (reference sequence). Trimming shortened V by 0 bases and J by 2 bases, and 11 bases separated the two germline ends. CDR3 size: 16 residues. DNA for the CDR3: TGTGCCAGTAGTATAGATGGGGCAGGAGGCAATCAGCCCCAGCATTTT. Encoded protein: CASSIDGAGGNQPQHF. The full variable domain, completed using reference TRBV19 and TRBJ1-5, is DGGITQSPKYLFRKEGQNVTLSCEQNLNHDAMYWYRQDPGQGLRLIYYSQIVNDFQKGDIAEGYSVSREKKESFPLTVTSAQKNPTAFYLCASSIDGAGGNQPQHFGDGTRLSIL.

This chain connects TRBV6-6 to TRBJ2-3, with D maybe TRBD2 (5 bases). V shed 6 bases and J shed 2 bases, with 18 bases lying between them. The length of the CDR3 is 16 residues. Per the germline V gene, CDR1 is MNHNY and CDR2 is SVGAGI (reference sequence). The DNA for the CDR3 is TGTGCCAGCAGCCTCGACGGGGTGGCCCCCACAGATACGCAGTATTTT. It codes for CASSLDGVAPTDTQYF.

This sequence joins TRBV10-2 and TRBJ2-7; TRBD1 aligns across 11 bases. V was clipped by 6 bases and J by 7 bases; unmatched bases: 8. Germline V lookup: CDR1 WSHSY, CDR2 SAAADI. The length of the CDR3 is 14 residues. CDR3 amino acids: CASRFGQGAEEQYF. The CDR3, as DNA: TGCGCCAGCAGATTCGGACAGGGGGCGGAAGAGCAGTACTTC.

This clonotype came up many times. The J gene is TRBJ2-2, the V gene TRBV12-3 or TRBV12-4, with 10 bases matching TRBD1. With V trimmed by 6 bases and J by 4 bases, 5 bases remained unmatched. This CDR3 is 15 amino acids long. The DNA of the CDR3 is TGTGCCAGCAGACGACAGGGGGCCGGCACCGGGGAGCTGTTTTTT. Translating it yields CASRRQGAGTGELFF.

This chain connects TRBV29-1 to TRBJ1-4; possible D gene TRBD1, 5 bases. There are 15 residues in the CDR3. V gave up 3 bases and J gave up 4 bases, with 15 bases separating them. CDR1 and CDR2 from the germline V gene are SQVTM and ANQGSEA. The CDR3 region is CSVDGAGTDNEKLFF. In nucleotides, the CDR3 is TGCAGCGTTGATGGGGCCGGGACCGATAATGAAAAACTGTTTTTT. Complete variable domain (other parts from reference TRBV29-1 and TRBJ1-4): SAVISQKPSRDICQRGTSLTIQCQVDSQVTMMFWYRQQPGQSLTLIATANQGSEATYESGFVIDKFPISRPNLTFSTLTVSNMSPEDSSIYLCSVDGAGTDNEKLFFGSGTQLSVL.

V is TRBV28 and J is TRBJ2-7; 11 bases agree with TRBD2. CDR3 length equals 16 residues. Germline lookup yields CDR1 MDHEN and CDR2 SYDVKM. V dropped 3 bases and J dropped 2; count of bases not matched to a gene: 6. This chain's CDR3 is CASSLPPGLAAYEQYF. CDR3 coding DNA: TGTGCCAGCAGTTTGCCCCCGGGACTAGCGGCCTACGAGCAGTACTTC.

V and J are TRBV7-6 and TRBJ2-7; tentatively, D is TRBD2 (6 bases). The V gene's germline CDR1 is SGHVS and CDR2 FNYEAQ. V was clipped by 0 bases and J by 0 bases, with 12 bases between them. The CDR3 length is 16 residues. CDR3 in DNA: TGTGCCAGCAGCTTAGCGGGGATAGCGGCCTCCTACGAGCAGTACTTC. Its translation is CASSLAGIAASYEQYF.

V usage is TRBV7-8 and J usage is TRBJ1-5, with D tentatively TRBD1 (5 bases). Germline values: CDR1 SGHVS, CDR2 FQNEAQ. Trimming shortened V by 1 base and J by 3 bases, and 13 bases separated the two germline ends. This CDR3 spans 16 amino acids. The CDR3 spells CASSLGDGGFNQPQHF. The CDR3 region has the DNA TGTGCCAGCAGCTTAGGGGACGGGGGATTCAATCAGCCCCAGCATTTT.

The chain has TRBV7-6 and TRBJ2-1; 7 nucleotides line up with TRBD2. With V trimmed by 2 bases and J by 7 bases, 5 bases remained unmatched. The CDR3 covers 14 residues. Germline lookup yields CDR1 SGHVS and CDR2 FNYEAQ. Written as DNA, the CDR3 is TGTGCCAGCAGCTTACGACTAGCCTGGAATGAGCAGTTCTTC. It codes for CASSLRLAWNEQFF.

Only a few counts were recorded for this clonotype. The V call is TRBV28, the J call TRBJ2-4, with D uncertain. Trimming stripped 5 bases from V and 7 bases from J, with 15 bases between. CDR1 is MDHEN, CDR2 SYDVKM, per germline. The CDR3 sequence is 14 residues long. CDR3 in DNA: TGTGCCAGCAGTCATCCTGGGCAGGCGAACATTCAGTACTTC. It encodes CASSHPGQANIQYF.

This chain joins TRBV6-2 or TRBV6-3 and TRBJ2-2; 8 nucleotides agree with TRBD2. The junction had 8 bases not matched to a gene; V was cut back by 7 bases and J by 4 bases. Germline CDR1 is MNHEY and CDR2 is SVGEGT. The CDR3 length is 15 residues. CDR3 coding DNA: TGTGCCAGCACCCGTCGGGGGGGACTCACCGGGGAGCTGTTTTTT. Translated, it gives CASTRRGGLTGELFF.

J is TRBJ2-3 and V is TRBV20-1, with 7 bases that match TRBD1. The germline CDR1 and CDR2 sequences are DFQATT and SNEGSKA (reference sequence). Trimming cost V 0 bases and J 6 bases; bases outside gene matches: 15. The CDR3 is made up of 17 amino acids. The CDR3 protein is CSARDHTGIQGMDTQYF. In nucleotides, the CDR3 is TGCAGTGCTAGAGATCACACTGGAATACAGGGGATGGATACGCAGTATTTT.

This clonotype showed up many times. The rearrangement uses TRBV28 and TRBJ1-6; D remains ambiguous. The germline CDR1 and CDR2 sequences are MDHEN and SYDVKM. The CDR3 is made up of 20 amino acids. V lost 2 bases, J lost 7 bases, and 27 bases lay in between. The CDR3 reads CASSLIPPLSTGMGNSPLHF. CDR3 bases: TGTGCCAGCAGTTTAATTCCCCCCCTTAGCACGGGGATGGGGAATTCACCCCTCCACTTT.

This clonotype was detected a few times. J is TRBJ1-2 and V is TRBV6-5; D might be TRBD1 (5 bases). Trimming shortened V by 6 bases and J by 7 bases, and 15 bases separated the two germline ends. This CDR3 has 13 amino acids. CDR1 and CDR2 from the germline V gene are MNHEY and SVGAGI. For the CDR3, the DNA is TGTGCCAGCAGAAAACAGGTTCAAGGTGGCTACACCTTC. Protein sequence: CASRKQVQGGYTF.

V gene TRBV7-2 combines with J gene TRBJ2-5; D gene ambiguous. The CDR3 consists of 15 residues. The germline V gene encodes CDR1 SGHTA and CDR2 FQGNSA. Between the trimmed V and J ends, which lost 1 base and 7 bases, there was a span of 16 bases. The CDR3 spells CASSLGSRLVGTQYF. CDR3 coding DNA: TGTGCCAGCAGCTTAGGAAGTAGGCTAGTCGGGACCCAGTACTTC.

This clonotype was seen more than once but under ten times. The chain employs TRBV6-1 and TRBJ1-6; D is ambiguous. Germline V gene data show CDR1 as MNHNS and CDR2 as SASEGT. Trimming removed 3 bases from V and 9 bases from J, with 9 bases in between. This CDR3 spans 13 amino acids. DNA of the CDR3: TGTGCCAGCAGTGACACCCCGGGTTCACCCCTCCACTTT. Protein product: CASSDTPGSPLHF.

J is TRBJ2-1 and V is TRBV4-1; D is unresolved. CDR3 length: 13 amino acids. Trimming took 2 bases from V and 4 from J, leaving 6 bases between them. Germline loops: CDR1 MGHRA, CDR2 YSYEKL. The DNA of the CDR3 is TGCGCCAGCAGCCAACTAGGGTACAATGAGCAGTTCTTC. Amino acids: CASSQLGYNEQFF.